These T cell receptor beta chains were read from a single sample in a study of T cell changes during pregnancy in multiple sclerosis. Sequencing used immunoSEQ multiplex PCR; TCRdb keeps in-frame clones, though not all of them. The sample shows some 100,000 clones, 90% to 95% of them seen only once. Material: peripheral blood, obtained before pregnancy. The receptors come from a female donor with multiple sclerosis, enrolled in a pregnancy study. Both conserved end residues are part of each CDR3. The order of the fields is V gene, J gene, CDR3 length, D gene, clone size, CDR3 protein, CDR3 DNA. The D gene is left open where the match is weak. Size is omitted from some rows. Given values are once, few, many or a class for expanded clones.

TRBV6-6,TRBJ1-5,14,NA,NA,CASSGEGARQPQHF,TGTGCCAGCAGCGGTGAAGGGGCCCGTCAGCCCCAGCATTTT
TRBV18,TRBJ2-3,15,NA,NA,CASSPLLASTDTQYF,TGTGCCAGCTCACCATTACTAGCTAGCACAGATACGCAGTATTTT
TRBV5-1,TRBJ2-7,15,TRBD1,NA,CASSLGRTGEDEQYF,TGCGCCAGCAGCTTGGGACGGACAGGGGAGGACGAGCAGTACTTC
TRBV9,TRBJ2-6,15,NA,NA,CASTPAAFGANVLTF,TGTGCCAGCACTCCCGCGGCCTTTGGGGCCAACGTCCTGACTTTC
TRBV5-1,TRBJ1-4,17,NA,NA,CASSLDGGLSGNEKLFF,TGCGCCAGCAGCTTGGATGGCGGACTCTCGGGAAATGAAAAACTGTTTTTT
TRBV25-1,TRBJ2-2,14,TRBD2,NA,CASNRAGAAGELFF,TGTGCCAGCAATCGGGCGGGAGCGGCCGGGGAGCTGTTTTTT
TRBV7-8,TRBJ2-5,14,NA,NA,CASSLVSEQETQYF,TGTGCCAGCAGCTTAGTGTCGGAGCAAGAGACCCAGTACTTC
TRBV5-1,TRBJ1-3,17,TRBD1,NA,CASSLGVGRGTGNTIYF,TGCGCCAGCAGCTTGGGCGTGGGCAGGGGGACTGGAAACACCATATATTTT
TRBV19,TRBJ2-5,18,TRBD2,NA,CASSYTGETSGTQETQYF,TGTGCCAGTAGTTATACCGGGGAGACTAGCGGAACCCAAGAGACCCAGTACTTC
TRBV4-1,TRBJ1-3,13,NA,NA,CASSRGQLDTIYF,TGCGCCAGCAGCCGTGGACAGCTGGACACCATATATTTT
TRBV5-1,TRBJ1-1,14,NA,once,CASSLQTANTEAFF,TGCGCCAGCAGCTTGCAGACAGCGAACACTGAAGCTTTCTTT
TRBV2,TRBJ2-7,13,NA,once,CASSVGLNYEQYF,TGTGCCAGCAGTGTCGGACTTAACTACGAGCAGTACTTC
TRBV28,TRBJ2-7,14,NA,NA,CASSFPRGSYEQYF,TGTGCCAGCAGTTTTCCCAGAGGATCCTACGAGCAGTACTTC
TRBV6-6,TRBJ1-3,15,NA,few,CASSSPDRFGNTIYF,TGTGCCAGCAGTTCCCCCGACAGATTTGGAAACACCATATATTTT
TRBV2,TRBJ2-7,13,NA,NA,CASNGLPPYEQYF,TGTGCCAGTAACGGACTTCCTCCCTACGAGCAGTACTTC
TRBV18,TRBJ2-3,14,NA,NA,CASSLDRLTDTQYF,TGTGCCAGCTCACTGGACAGACTCACAGATACGCAGTATTTT
TRBV28,TRBJ1-1,13,NA,NA,CASSLGPGAEAFF,TGTGCCAGCAGTCTGGGCCCCGGGGCTGAAGCTTTCTTT
TRBV6-5,TRBJ2-1,15,NA,NA,CASRNDRSRHNEQFF,TGTGCCAGCAGAAACGACAGGAGCCGGCACAATGAGCAGTTCTTC
TRBV18,TRBJ2-3,17,TRBD2,NA,CASSPPASLAGVNTQYF,TGTGCCAGCTCACCACCGGCTAGCCTAGCGGGAGTGAATACGCAGTATTTT
TRBV7-9,TRBJ2-1,15,TRBD2,NA,CASSSASGTKYEQFF,TGTGCCAGCAGCTCGGCTAGCGGGACTAAATATGAGCAGTTCTTC
TRBV25-1,TRBJ2-5,16,TRBD1,once,CASSEYRTGNAETQYF,TGTGCCAGCAGTGAATACCGGACAGGGAACGCGGAGACCCAGTACTTC
TRBV10-2,TRBJ2-7,14,NA,NA,CASNPKRGIGEQYF,TGCGCCAGCAATCCGAAGAGGGGGATAGGCGAGCAGTACTTC
TRBV13,TRBJ2-1,12,NA,NA,CASRSRGNGQFF,TGTGCCAGCAGGTCCCGGGGGAATGGGCAGTTCTTC
TRBV29-1,TRBJ2-3,13,TRBD1,NA,CSVDRRGTDTQYF,TGCAGCGTGGACAGGCGAGGCACAGATACGCAGTATTTT
TRBV7-2,TRBJ2-1,15,TRBD1,once,CASSTSGTGRNEQFF,TGTGCCAGCAGCACATCCGGGACAGGGCGTAATGAGCAGTTCTTC
TRBV4-1,TRBJ1-1,15,TRBD1,NA,CASSQRDRGPTEAFF,TGCGCCAGCAGCCAAAGGGACAGGGGACCCACTGAAGCTTTCTTT
TRBV28,TRBJ1-1,17,TRBD1,NA,CASSLGAGGFVNTEAFF,TGTGCCAGCAGTTTAGGGGCAGGGGGATTCGTGAACACTGAAGCTTTCTTT
TRBV15,TRBJ1-4,15,NA,NA,CATSRKTATNEKLFF,TGTGCCACCAGCAGAAAGACAGCAACTAATGAAAAACTGTTTTTT
TRBV6-1,TRBJ2-2,15,TRBD2,once,CASTVAGMNTGELFF,TGTGCCAGCACGGTAGCGGGGATGAACACCGGGGAGCTGTTTTTT
TRBV28,TRBJ1-5,14,NA,NA,CASSGGGGYQPQHF,TGTGCCAGCAGCGGCGGGGGGGGGTATCAGCCCCAGCATTTT
TRBV28,TRBJ2-7,15,TRBD2,NA,CASSPTSGRSYEQYF,TGTGCCAGCAGTCCCACTAGCGGGCGATCCTACGAGCAGTACTTC
TRBV6-5,TRBJ2-2,14,NA,once,CASSYFRNTGELFF,TGTGCCAGCAGTTACTTTCGGAACACCGGGGAGCTGTTTTTT
TRBV7-8,TRBJ2-3,13,NA,NA,CASCAVVGDTQYF,TGTGCCAGCTGCGCCGTAGTTGGAGATACGCAGTATTTT
TRBV7-6,TRBJ1-3,18,TRBD1,once,CASSPQTGGFFSGNTIYF,TGTGCCAGCAGCCCGCAGACAGGGGGCTTTTTCTCTGGAAACACCATATATTTT
TRBV18,TRBJ1-3,17,NA,NA,CASSPLRKGVSGNTIYF,TGTGCCAGCTCACCATTACGGAAAGGGGTCTCTGGAAACACCATATATTTT
TRBV5-4,TRBJ2-7,17,TRBD1,NA,CASSLAMGTGGKYEQYF,TGTGCCAGCAGCTTGGCTATGGGGACAGGGGGCAAGTACGAGCAGTACTTC
TRBV5-5,TRBJ2-7,15,NA,NA,CASSQAVGSSYEQYF,TGTGCCAGCAGCCAGGCCGTAGGAAGCTCCTACGAGCAGTACTTC
TRBV5-5,TRBJ2-4,16,NA,NA,CASSLGRDLAKNIQYF,TGTGCCAGCAGCTTGGGGAGGGACCTAGCCAAAAACATTCAGTACTTC
TRBV30,TRBJ2-7,14,NA,few,CAWNSGVGTYEQYF,TGTGCCTGGAACTCAGGGGTAGGAACCTACGAGCAGTACTTC
TRBV7-9,TRBJ2-7,12,TRBD1,NA,CASSDRDHEQYF,TGTGCCAGCAGCGACAGGGACCACGAGCAGTACTTC
TRBV2,TRBJ1-2,15,NA,NA,CASSDPTRRGYGYTF,TGTGCCAGCAGTGACCCGACACGCCGCGGGTATGGCTACACCTTC
TRBV5-4,TRBJ2-5,15,TRBD1,NA,CASSLDRGLYETQYF,TGTGCCAGCAGCTTGGACAGGGGGCTGTATGAGACCCAGTACTTC
TRBV5-6,TRBJ2-2,17,NA,NA,CASSGRLTGLRTGELFF,TGTGCCAGCAGCGGGAGGCTCACCGGGCTGCGGACCGGGGAGCTGTTTTTT
TRBV28,TRBJ1-1,14,NA,NA,CASSLGGKDTEAFF,TGTGCCAGCAGTTTAGGAGGGAAGGACACTGAAGCTTTCTTT
TRBV19,TRBJ1-1,15,NA,NA,CASSISSGIDTEAFF,TGTGCCAGTAGTATTTCATCGGGGATCGACACTGAAGCTTTCTTT
TRBV2,TRBJ1-1,14,TRBD1,once,CASLRQGKGTEAFF,TGTGCCAGTTTACGACAGGGGAAGGGCACTGAAGCTTTCTTT
TRBV5-1,TRBJ2-7,14,TRBD1,NA,CASSLVDRGHEQYF,TGCGCCAGCAGCTTGGTGGACAGGGGTCACGAGCAGTACTTC
TRBV7-6,TRBJ2-2,17,NA,NA,CASSPRFSGLNTGELFF,TGTGCCAGCAGCCCCCGATTTTCGGGACTGAACACCGGGGAGCTGTTTTTT
TRBV30,TRBJ1-5,13,NA,NA,CAWSVREGQPQHF,TGTGCCTGGAGTGTCAGGGAAGGGCAGCCCCAGCATTTT
TRBV5-1,TRBJ2-7,14,NA,NA,CASSLDYGAYEQYF,TGCGCCAGCAGCTTGGATTACGGAGCCTACGAGCAGTACTTC
TRBV4-2,TRBJ2-2,15,NA,NA,CASSLGGGGTGELFF,TGTGCCAGCAGCCTCGGAGGGGGGGGGACCGGGGAGCTGTTTTTT
TRBV30,TRBJ1-5,16,TRBD1,NA,CAWSYSDRVSNQPQHF,TGTGCCTGGAGTTATTCGGACAGGGTTAGCAATCAGCCCCAGCATTTT
TRBV9,TRBJ2-1,18,TRBD2,NA,CASAAKLAGMSSYNEQFF,TGTGCCAGCGCCGCAAAACTAGCGGGGATGAGCTCCTACAATGAGCAGTTCTTC
TRBV7-2,TRBJ1-2,16,TRBD1,NA,CASSLATGGAGYGYTF,TGTGCCAGCAGCTTAGCTACAGGGGGCGCGGGCTATGGCTACACCTTC
TRBV5-1,TRBJ2-7,12,NA,NA,CASSDSVGEQYF,TGCGCCAGCAGCGACTCAGTGGGTGAGCAGTACTTC
TRBV27,TRBJ2-7,14,TRBD1,NA,CASSATGGPYEQYF,TGTGCCAGCAGTGCGACAGGGGGACCCTACGAGCAGTACTTC